This T cell receptor beta chain comes out of a study of control samples from healthy donors and cancer patients. Germline-derived CDR1 and CDR2 are MDHEN and SYDVKM. The CDR3 totals 14 residues. With 3 bases clipped from V and 2 bases from J, the junction kept 3 bases outside the gene matches. Data came from immunoSEQ multiplex PCR; TCRdb stores just in-frame clones and leaves some out. The data contain tens of thousands of clones, approximately 93% of them singletons. The chain combines TRBV28 with TRBJ1-2; 7 bases are a match to TRBD1. The sequencing input was PBMCs. This sequence originates from a woman in her 40s with lung cancer. CDR3 nucleotides: TGTGCCAGCAGTTTTGGGGACAGAAACTATGGCTACACCTTC. Amino acids: CASSFGDRNYGYTF.